This T cell receptor (beta chain) came from a study of regulatory T cells in long-lasting Graves disease. Notes on the study in general: Persistent Graves' patients showed reduced TCR diversity versus newly diagnosed patients. TRBV28, TRBJ1-2 and TRBJ2-5 were segments that persistent disease favored.

This CDR3 has 16 amino acids. The V end was cut by 5 bases, the J end by 1 base, with 17 bases between. CDR1 is MGHDK and CDR2 is SYGVNS in the germline V gene. Time point in this sample: newly diagnosed GD, antithyroid drugs for less than 3 months. Generation of the TCR library employed RNA extracted from PBMCs. This clonotype was seen a handful of times. What it binds is not known. Building the TCR beta libraries relied on iRepertoire HTBI primers, and CDR3 regions underwent Arm-PCR. Using its own MiXCR run on the multiplex PCR reads, TCRdb lists one record per CDR3 protein. This table has approximately 400,000 distinct CDR3 sequences, about 15% appearing once. These data also formed part of another study, on T cells in Graves' hyperthyroidism and ophthalmopathy.

The starting material was peripheral blood mononuclear cells (PBMCs), obtained at new diagnosis, from a patient treated with antithyroid drugs. The clonotype was recovered from a woman aged 30 to 39 with Graves disease. The chain recombines TRBV25-1 with TRBJ1-1, with D uncertain. CDR3 in amino acids: CASSPQPPGPNTEAFF. CDR3 DNA sequence: TGTGCCAGCAGTCCCCAACCCCCGGGCCCGAACACTGAAGCTTTCTTT. Based on the CDR3 plus reference TRBV25-1 and TRBJ1-1, the full variable domain is EADIYQTPRYLVIGTGKKITLECSQTMGHDKMYWYQQDPGMELHLIHYSYGVNSTEKGDLSSESTVSRIRTEHFPLTLESARPSHTSQYLCASSPQPPGPNTEAFFGQGTRLTVV.